The 7 T cell receptor beta chains in this list originate from one sample, sequenced in a study of shared clonotypes between healthy human individuals (dated by TCRdb to 2020 to 2022). Receptor amplification or capture employed the immunoSEQ multiplex PCR assay. TCRdb retrieved this table from immuneACCESS and kept in-frame rearrangements only. Not all clones are present; in checked studies, unresolved V genes account for under half, and no reason is known for the remainder. Recorded for this sample are around 2.5 million clones; 93% of them occurred a single time. In total, the top ten clones hold roughly 0.39% of the sample. The sample taken for sequencing was naive CD4+ T cells from PBMCs. Per the publication, the cell subset or site label means: CD45RA+ positively selected. These receptors came from a young man in good health. Some clones in this sample may be carry-over from other donors' samples.

This chain's CDR3 is CASITAGLGADTQYF. DNA for the CDR3: TGTGCCAGCATTACAGCGGGATTGGGTGCAGATACGCAGTATTTT. This chain uses TRBV6-6 with TRBJ2-3, with 7 nucleotides matching TRBD2. The germline V gene has CDR1 MNHNY and CDR2 SVGAGI (reference sequence). J lost 4 bases, V lost 7 bases, and 11 bases had no gene match. There are 15 residues in the CDR3.

This chain links TRBV6-6 with TRBJ1-2; no clear D gene. CDR1 and CDR2 (germline): MNHNY, SVGAGI (reference sequence). The V and J ends lost 5 bases and 8 bases respectively, with 12 bases between them. CDR3 length: 12 amino acids. The DNA of the CDR3 is TGTGCCAGCAGTCAAGGGTTGGGCGGCTACACCTTC. Its translation: CASSQGLGGYTF.

This chain joins TRBV27 and TRBJ1-2; D remains unclear. The germline V and J ends were trimmed by 4 bases and 8 bases, with 20 bases remaining between them. From germline, CDR1 is MNHEY and CDR2 SMNVEV (reference sequence). CDR3 length: 15 amino acids. The CDR3 region has the DNA TGTGCCAGCAGTTCCCAAACTCATTTCCCCGGGGGCTACACCTTC. Translated, it gives CASSSQTHFPGGYTF.

As for this clone: The sample holds other DNA sequences that translate to the same CDR3. The CDR3 coding sequence is TGTGCCAGCAGTTTACCGCGTGGGTGGGAGACCCAGTACTTC. It is translated as CASSLPRGWETQYF. V gene TRBV28 combines with J gene TRBJ2-5; D remains unclear. V was clipped by 2 bases and J by 5 bases, with 12 bases between them. Germline V gene data show CDR1 as MDHEN and CDR2 as SYDVKM. This CDR3 region has 14 residues. The full variable domain, rest sourced from reference TRBV28 and TRBJ2-5, is DVKVTQSSRYLVKRTGEKVFLECVQDMDHENMFWYRQDPGLGLRLIYFSYDVKMKEKGDIPEGYSVSREKKERFSLILESASTNQTSMYLCASSLPRGWETQYFGPGTRLLVL.

This chain joins TRBV28 and TRBJ2-7; weak D call: TRBD1 (6 bases). This CDR3 is 15 amino acids long. V lost 2 bases, J lost 2 bases, and 13 bases lay in between. CDR1 and CDR2 (germline): MDHEN, SYDVKM. Here the CDR3 reads CASSLGRGLTYEQYF. The CDR3 coding sequence is TGTGCCAGCAGTTTAGGCAGGGGCCTCACCTACGAGCAGTACTTC.

CDR3 residues: CASSLQGHSQETQYF. CDR3 sequence (DNA): TGTGCCAGCTCACTCCAGGGACATTCCCAAGAGACCCAGTACTTC. This rearrangement joins TRBV18 to TRBJ2-5, with D possibly being TRBD1 (6 bases). CDR1 KGHSH and CDR2 LQKENI come from the germline V gene. V lost 4 bases and J lost 1, with 13 bases in between. The CDR3 runs to 15 residues.

V gene TRBV5-1 combines with J gene TRBJ1-4; tentatively, D is TRBD1 (5 bases). Trimming removed 0 bases from V and 7 bases from J, with 16 bases in between. This CDR3 has 16 residues. Germline CDR1 and CDR2: SGHRS and YFSETQ. The CDR3 sequence is CASSLAEGGRGEKLFF. CDR3 bases: TGCGCCAGCAGCTTGGCAGAAGGAGGGAGGGGTGAAAAACTGTTTTTT.